The 19 T cell receptor beta chains below were found in one sample sequenced in a study of STAT5B mutations in CD4+ large granular lymphocyte leukemia. The table came from immunoSEQ multiplex PCR; TCRdb's copy has only in-frame clones and leaves some out. The table has about 40,000 clones, around 85% seen once. Sequenced: CD4+ T cells from blood buffy coats. The receptors were sampled from a human donor in good health.

V usage is TRBV5-1 and J usage is TRBJ2-5, with D possibly TRBD1 on 5 matching bases. V lost 2 bases to trimming and J lost 1 base, with 12 bases between them. Germline loops: CDR1 SGHRS, CDR2 YFSETQ. This CDR3 comprises 15 residues. CDR3 nucleotide sequence: TGCGCCAGCAGCTTCATAACAGGTGCCCAAGAGACCCAGTACTTC. Translated, it gives CASSFITGAQETQYF. The full variable domain, with the rest looked up from reference TRBV5-1 and TRBJ2-5, is KAGVTQTPRYLIKTRGQQVTLSCSPISGHRSVSWYQQTPGQGLQFLFEYFSETQRNKGNFPGRFSGRQFSNSRSEMNVSTLELGDSALYLCASSFITGAQETQYFGPGTRLLVL.

V gene TRBV30 combines with J gene TRBJ2-4; weak D call: TRBD2 (6 bases). Germline CDR1 reads GTSNPN; CDR2 reads SVGIG (reference sequence). Trimming removed 4 bases from V and 2 bases from J, with 18 bases in between. The CDR3 has 16 residues. The CDR3, as DNA: TGTGCCTGGACCGGGGGTAGGGAGCGGACCAAAAACATTCAGTACTTC. Its protein is CAWTGGRERTKNIQYF.

This sequence joins TRBV30 and TRBJ2-1; maybe TRBD1 (5 bases). Germline CDR1 is GTSNPN and CDR2 is SVGIG (reference sequence). Trimming removed 1 base from V and 6 bases from J, with 10 bases in between. This CDR3 is built from 13 residues. The CDR3 DNA reads TGTGCCTGGAGTGCAACCAGGGTCAATGAGCAGTTCTTC. This encodes CAWSATRVNEQFF.

This clone was observed a handful of times. The chain uses TRBV28 and TRBJ2-2; the D gene is possibly TRBD1 (5 bases). The CDR3 has 12 residues. CDR1 MDHEN and CDR2 SYDVKM come from the germline V gene. Trimming stripped 11 bases from V and 1 base from J, with 8 bases between. The DNA for the CDR3 is TGTGCCGGGCAGGGGAACACCGGGGAGCTGTTTTTT. Translating gives CAGQGNTGELFF.

This chain links TRBV7-9 with TRBJ2-3; no reliable D call. With 6 bases removed from V and 3 bases from J, the gap between germline ends came to 7 bases. Germline V gene data show CDR1 as SEHNR and CDR2 as FQNEAQ (reference sequence). This CDR3 comprises 12 residues. CDR3 nucleotides: TGTGCCAGCAGTGTAACGACAGATACGCAGTATTTT. Protein: CASSVTTDTQYF.

This clone has a handful of counts. This chain connects TRBV6-6 to TRBJ2-2; perhaps TRBD1 as D (6 bases). The germline CDR1 and CDR2 sequences are MNHNY and SVGAGI (reference sequence). The CDR3 contains 14 residues. V lost 10 bases to trimming and J lost 0 bases, with 12 bases between them. In DNA, the CDR3 is TGTGCCACCATGGACAGCGCGAACACCGGGGAGCTGTTTTTT. Protein sequence: CATMDSANTGELFF.

The V and J genes are TRBV5-4 and TRBJ2-2; TRBD1 might be the D (6 bases). Germline V CDR1 and CDR2: SGHNT, YYREEE (reference sequence). The CDR3 is made up of 15 amino acids. Trimming removed 2 bases at V and 1 base at J, with 9 bases between. The chain's CDR3 is CASSFRTVNTGELFF. CDR3 nucleotides: TGTGCCAGCAGCTTTCGGACAGTGAACACCGGGGAGCTGTTTTTT.

This chain joins TRBV18 and TRBJ2-2; TRBD2 matches at 7 bases. Losses at the gene ends were 5 bases for V and 1 base for J; bases not matched to a gene: 7. CDR1 is KGHSH, CDR2 LQKENI, per germline. The length of the CDR3 is 16 residues. The CDR3 is CASSIGPSGNTGELFF. CDR3 in DNA: TGTGCCAGCTCAATAGGTCCTAGCGGGAACACCGGGGAGCTGTTTTTT.

This chain connects TRBV7-2 to TRBJ2-1; the match to TRBD1 covers 8 bases. This CDR3 has 13 amino acids. The ends lost 5 bases at V and 12 bases at J; junction bases unmatched: 9. The germline V gene has CDR1 SGHTA and CDR2 FQGNSA. The CDR3 nucleotides read TGTGCCAGCAGCCCAGGAACCGGGACAGGGCAGTTCTTC. This codes for CASSPGTGTGQFF.

The chain joins TRBV6-9 to TRBJ2-7; 9 bases are a match to TRBD2. CDR1 and CDR2 from the germline V gene are MNHGY and SVAAGI. CDR3 size: 14 residues. V was clipped by 8 bases and J by 5 bases; unmatched bases: 10. CDR3 sequence reads: CASWREGLVNEQYF. CDR3 in DNA: TGTGCCAGCTGGCGGGAGGGCCTGGTAAACGAGCAGTACTTC.

V is TRBV5-6 and J is TRBJ2-4, with D possibly matching TRBD1 (6 bases). The CDR3 is made up of 16 amino acids. V lost 4 bases, J lost 1 base, and 15 bases lay in between. Germline CDR1 reads SGHDT; CDR2 reads YYEEEE. The CDR3 nucleotides read TGTGCCAGCAGCGGAGAACAGGGTGCGGCCAAAAACATTCAGTACTTC. It translates to CASSGEQGAAKNIQYF.

The V and J genes are TRBV19 and TRBJ2-1; 9 positions agree with TRBD1. This CDR3 contains 15 residues. In germline, CDR1 is LNHDA, CDR2 SQIVND (reference sequence). Losses at the gene ends were 5 bases for V and 7 bases for J; bases not matched to a gene: 9. Written as DNA, the CDR3 is TGTGCCAGTAGTCTCTCCGGGACAGGGTTTAATGAGCAGTTCTTC. Translated, it gives CASSLSGTGFNEQFF.

The V call is TRBV28, the J call TRBJ2-5; D is unclear. CDR3 length equals 12 residues. Trimming took 3 bases from V and 5 from J, leaving 7 bases between them. Germline assignment: CDR1 MDHEN and CDR2 SYDVKM. The CDR3 loop reads CASSFSLETQYF. The CDR3 DNA reads TGTGCCAGCAGTTTTAGTTTGGAGACCCAGTACTTC.

This rearrangement joins TRBV4-3 to TRBJ2-7; the match to TRBD1 covers 7 bases. V trimming: 0 bases; J trimming: 1 base; junction bases outside the gene matches: 9. This CDR3 is 17 amino acids long. The germline gives CDR1 LGHNA, CDR2 YSLEER. CDR3 DNA: TGCGCCAGCAGCCAAGATCCGATGGCAGGGGGATCCTACGAGCAGTACTTC. Protein product: CASSQDPMAGGSYEQYF.

Note on this clone: This sample also contains other DNA sequences that code for the same CDR3. This rearrangement joins TRBV9 to TRBJ2-2, with TRBD2 matching over 13 bases. Trimming took 4 bases from V and 4 from J; bases not matched to a gene: 10. The CDR3 is 18 residues long. Per the germline V gene, CDR1 is SGDLS and CDR2 is YYNGEE. CDR3 amino acids: CASSTTSGRASGTGELFF. As DNA, the CDR3 is TGTGCCAGCAGCACCACTAGCGGGAGGGCCAGTGGCACCGGGGAGCTGTTTTTT.

This clone was seen once. The rearrangement joins TRBV6-6 to TRBJ2-7; TRBD2 matches 9 bases. Trimming at V came to 6 bases and at J to 7 bases, leaving 10 bases not matched to a gene. This CDR3 has 14 residues. Germline V gene lookup returns CDR1 MNHNY and CDR2 SVGAGI (reference sequence). The CDR3 nucleotides are TGTGCCAGCAGCGCCACCCCTAGCGGGGCAGAGCAGTACTTC. Amino acids: CASSATPSGAEQYF.

J is TRBJ1-5 and V is TRBV19, with 7 bases fitting TRBD1. J lost 6 bases, V lost 3 bases, and 11 bases had no gene match. Germline-derived CDR1 and CDR2 are LNHDA and SQIVND (reference sequence). The CDR3 is 16 amino acids. The CDR3 DNA follows: TGTGCCAGTAGTATGCGAAAGGGACAGCCGATTCAGCCCCAGCATTTT. Protein: CASSMRKGQPIQPQHF.

The chain is built from TRBV7-9 and TRBJ2-7; D is unclear. This CDR3 spans 16 amino acids. CDR1 and CDR2 (germline): SEHNR, FQNEAQ (reference sequence). V lost 1 base, J lost 1 base, and 14 bases lay in between. Written as DNA, the CDR3 is TGTGCCAGCAGCTTAGGGGCGAACCCCCTTTCCTACGAGCAGTACTTC. Amino acids: CASSLGANPLSYEQYF.

The V and J genes are TRBV5-1 and TRBJ1-1, with 12 bases fitting TRBD1. This CDR3 has 15 residues. From germline, CDR1 is SGHRS and CDR2 YFSETQ. The J segment lost 5 bases and the V segment lost 3 bases, leaving 5 bases of the junction unmatched. For the CDR3, the DNA is TGCGCCAGCAGCTCGGGACAGGGGGCTACTACTGAAGCTTTCTTT. Encoded protein: CASSSGQGATTEAFF. The entire variable domain, with the rest obtained from reference TRBV5-1 and TRBJ1-1, is as follows: KAGVTQTPRYLIKTRGQQVTLSCSPISGHRSVSWYQQTPGQGLQFLFEYFSETQRNKGNFPGRFSGRQFSNSRSEMNVSTLELGDSALYLCASSSGQGATTEAFFGQGTRLTVV.